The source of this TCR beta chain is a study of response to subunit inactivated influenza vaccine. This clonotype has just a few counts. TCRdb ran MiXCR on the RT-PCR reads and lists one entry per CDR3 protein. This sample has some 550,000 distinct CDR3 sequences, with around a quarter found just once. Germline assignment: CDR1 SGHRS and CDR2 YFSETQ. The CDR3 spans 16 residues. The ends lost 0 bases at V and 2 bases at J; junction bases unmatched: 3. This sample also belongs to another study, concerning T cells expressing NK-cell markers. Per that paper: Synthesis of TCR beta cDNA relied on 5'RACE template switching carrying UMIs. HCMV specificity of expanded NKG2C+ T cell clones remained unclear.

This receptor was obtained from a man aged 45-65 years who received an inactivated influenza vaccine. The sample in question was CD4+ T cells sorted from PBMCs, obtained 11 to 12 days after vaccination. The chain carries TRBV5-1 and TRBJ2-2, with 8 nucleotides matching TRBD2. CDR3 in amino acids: CASSLAGTRNTGELFF. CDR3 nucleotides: TGCGCCAGCAGCTTGGCCGGGACTAGAAACACCGGGGAGCTGTTTTTT.